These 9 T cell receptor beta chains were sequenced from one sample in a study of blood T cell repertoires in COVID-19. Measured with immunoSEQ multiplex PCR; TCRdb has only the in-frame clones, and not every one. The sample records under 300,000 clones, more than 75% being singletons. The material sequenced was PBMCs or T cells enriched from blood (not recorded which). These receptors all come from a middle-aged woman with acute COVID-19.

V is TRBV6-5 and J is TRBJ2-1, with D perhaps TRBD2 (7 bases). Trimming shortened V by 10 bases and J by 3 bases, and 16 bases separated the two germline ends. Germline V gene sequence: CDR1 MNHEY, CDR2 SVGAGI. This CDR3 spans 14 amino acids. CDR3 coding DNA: TGTGCCACCGCGCGAGGGGGGGACTACAATGAGCAGTTCTTC. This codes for CATARGGDYNEQFF.

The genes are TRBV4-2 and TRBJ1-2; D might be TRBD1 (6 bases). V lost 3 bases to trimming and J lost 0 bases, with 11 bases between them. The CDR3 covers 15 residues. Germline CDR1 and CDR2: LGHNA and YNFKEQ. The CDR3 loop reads CASSQGASPNYGYTF. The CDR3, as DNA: TGTGCCAGCAGCCAGGGGGCTTCTCCTAACTATGGCTACACCTTC.

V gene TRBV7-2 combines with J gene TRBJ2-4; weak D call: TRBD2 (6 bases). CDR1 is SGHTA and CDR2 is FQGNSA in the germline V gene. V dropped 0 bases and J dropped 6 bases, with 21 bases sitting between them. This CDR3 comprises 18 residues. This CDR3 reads CASSLAGTTEGSANIQYF. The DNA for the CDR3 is TGTGCCAGCAGCTTAGCGGGAACCACGGAGGGGTCGGCAAACATTCAGTACTTC.

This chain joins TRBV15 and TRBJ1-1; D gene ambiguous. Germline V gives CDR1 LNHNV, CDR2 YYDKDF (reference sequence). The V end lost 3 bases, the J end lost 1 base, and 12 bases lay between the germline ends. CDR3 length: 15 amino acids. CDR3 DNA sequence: TGTGCCACCAGCAGGGAGGTCCAGGCGAACACTGAAGCTTTCTTT. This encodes CATSREVQANTEAFF.

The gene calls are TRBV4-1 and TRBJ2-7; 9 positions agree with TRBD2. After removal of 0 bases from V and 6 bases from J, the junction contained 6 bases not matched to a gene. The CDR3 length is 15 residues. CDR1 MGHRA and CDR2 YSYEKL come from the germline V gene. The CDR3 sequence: CASSQDRLAGTEQYF. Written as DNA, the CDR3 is TGCGCCAGCAGCCAAGACCGTCTAGCGGGAACCGAGCAGTACTTC.

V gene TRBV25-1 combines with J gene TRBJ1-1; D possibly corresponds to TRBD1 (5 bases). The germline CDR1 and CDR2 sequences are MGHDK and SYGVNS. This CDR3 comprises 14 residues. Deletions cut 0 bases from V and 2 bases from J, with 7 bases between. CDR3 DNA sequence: TGTGCCAGCAGTGAATACAGGGCTAACACTGAAGCTTTCTTT. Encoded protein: CASSEYRANTEAFF.

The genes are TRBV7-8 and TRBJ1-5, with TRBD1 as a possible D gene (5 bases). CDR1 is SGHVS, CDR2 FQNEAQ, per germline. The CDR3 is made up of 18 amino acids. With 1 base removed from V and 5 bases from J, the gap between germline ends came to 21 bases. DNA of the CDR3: TGTGCCAGCAGCTTAGACAGGCCGGCCCAGCGAGTGGATCAGCCCCAGCATTTT. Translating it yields CASSLDRPAQRVDQPQHF.

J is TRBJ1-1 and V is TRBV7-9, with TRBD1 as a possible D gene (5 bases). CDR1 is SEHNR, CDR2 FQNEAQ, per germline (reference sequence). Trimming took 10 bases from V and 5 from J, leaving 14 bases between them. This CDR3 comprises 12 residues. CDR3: CATSTVTTEAFF. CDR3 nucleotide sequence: TGTGCCACATCGACAGTAACAACTGAAGCTTTCTTT. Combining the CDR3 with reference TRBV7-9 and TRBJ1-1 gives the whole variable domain DTGVSQNPRHKITKRGQNVTFRCDPISEHNRLYWYRQTLGQGPEFLTYFQNEAQLEKSRLLSDRFSAERPKGSFSTLEIQRTEQGDSAMYLCATSTVTTEAFFGQGTRLTVV.

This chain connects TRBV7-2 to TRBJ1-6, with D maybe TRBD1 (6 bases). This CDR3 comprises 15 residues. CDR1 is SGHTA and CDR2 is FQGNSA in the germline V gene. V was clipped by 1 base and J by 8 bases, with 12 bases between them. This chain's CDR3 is CASSLGEGVYSPLHF. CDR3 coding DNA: TGTGCCAGCAGCTTAGGCGAGGGGGTCTATTCACCCCTCCACTTT.